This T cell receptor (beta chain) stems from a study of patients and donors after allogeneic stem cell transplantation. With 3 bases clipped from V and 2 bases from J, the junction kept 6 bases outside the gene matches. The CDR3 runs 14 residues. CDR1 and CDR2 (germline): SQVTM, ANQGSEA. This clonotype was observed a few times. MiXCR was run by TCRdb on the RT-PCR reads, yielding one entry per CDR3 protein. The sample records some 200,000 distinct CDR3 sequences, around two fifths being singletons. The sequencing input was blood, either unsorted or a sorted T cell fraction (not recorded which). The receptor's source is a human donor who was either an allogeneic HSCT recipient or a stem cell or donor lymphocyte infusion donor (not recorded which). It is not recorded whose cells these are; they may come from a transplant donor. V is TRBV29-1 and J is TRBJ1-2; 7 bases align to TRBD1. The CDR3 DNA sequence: TGCAGCGTTGAGTCCCGGGACAGCAACTATGGCTACACCTTC. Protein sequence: CSVESRDSNYGYTF. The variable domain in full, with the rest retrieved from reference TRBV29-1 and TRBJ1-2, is SAVISQKPSRDICQRGTSLTIQCQVDSQVTMMFWYRQQPGQSLTLIATANQGSEATYESGFVIDKFPISRPNLTFSTLTVSNMSPEDSSIYLCSVESRDSNYGYTFGSGTRLTVV.